This TCR beta chain was sequenced during a study of CD8+ T cells in alopecia areata. The overall study: Patients received oral tofacitinib, 5 to 10 mg twice daily, for moderate-to-severe alopecia areata.

Trimming removed 4 bases from V and 0 bases from J; junction bases left unmatched: 12. The length of the CDR3 is 17 residues. Germline assignment: CDR1 SGDLS and CDR2 YYNGEE. As the sequencing template, cDNA was produced by extracting RNA and reverse transcribing it. Generated by immunoSEQ multiplex PCR, the TCRdb table keeps only in-frame clones and is missing some. The sample holds under 350,000 clones; roughly 60% are singletons and the top ten take around 1.8%. Regarding treatment: oral pan-JAK inhibitor, 5-10 mg twice daily. The rearrangement uses TRBV9 and TRBJ2-5, with 7 positions matching TRBD2. The specimen was CD4+ T cells sorted from blood, collected at week 24, from a patient treated with tofacitinib. The source of this sequence is a human donor with alopecia areata. The chain's CDR3 is CASSPPYLAAHQETQYF. In nucleotides, the CDR3 is TGTGCCAGCAGCCCACCCTATCTAGCGGCTCACCAAGAGACCCAGTACTTC.